This note documents a single T cell receptor beta chain sequence. Germline V gene data show CDR1 as MNHNS and CDR2 as SASEGT. The CDR3 contains 15 residues. V lost 6 bases and J lost 3, with 14 bases in between. The sample comes from a study of blood T cells in healthy people across ages. Sample donors were healthy Caucasian individuals that came from Russia, aged roughly 6 to 95. Together with a sample-barcoded 5' primer, a J-beta primer mix was included in a second PCR lasting roughly 6 to 12 cycles. TCRdb used MiXCR to reprocess the 5' RACE reads, holding one entry per CDR3 protein. This table has more than 650,000 distinct CDR3 sequences, about 20% appearing once.

This chain connects TRBV6-1 to TRBJ1-4; weak D call: TRBD1 (5 bases). The sequenced material came from blood. This clonotype was sampled from a man aged 70 or older in good health. The CDR3 sequence is CASRSRGSSNEKLFF. The DNA for the CDR3 is TGTGCCAGCAGAAGTCGGGGGTCATCTAATGAAAAACTGTTTTTT.